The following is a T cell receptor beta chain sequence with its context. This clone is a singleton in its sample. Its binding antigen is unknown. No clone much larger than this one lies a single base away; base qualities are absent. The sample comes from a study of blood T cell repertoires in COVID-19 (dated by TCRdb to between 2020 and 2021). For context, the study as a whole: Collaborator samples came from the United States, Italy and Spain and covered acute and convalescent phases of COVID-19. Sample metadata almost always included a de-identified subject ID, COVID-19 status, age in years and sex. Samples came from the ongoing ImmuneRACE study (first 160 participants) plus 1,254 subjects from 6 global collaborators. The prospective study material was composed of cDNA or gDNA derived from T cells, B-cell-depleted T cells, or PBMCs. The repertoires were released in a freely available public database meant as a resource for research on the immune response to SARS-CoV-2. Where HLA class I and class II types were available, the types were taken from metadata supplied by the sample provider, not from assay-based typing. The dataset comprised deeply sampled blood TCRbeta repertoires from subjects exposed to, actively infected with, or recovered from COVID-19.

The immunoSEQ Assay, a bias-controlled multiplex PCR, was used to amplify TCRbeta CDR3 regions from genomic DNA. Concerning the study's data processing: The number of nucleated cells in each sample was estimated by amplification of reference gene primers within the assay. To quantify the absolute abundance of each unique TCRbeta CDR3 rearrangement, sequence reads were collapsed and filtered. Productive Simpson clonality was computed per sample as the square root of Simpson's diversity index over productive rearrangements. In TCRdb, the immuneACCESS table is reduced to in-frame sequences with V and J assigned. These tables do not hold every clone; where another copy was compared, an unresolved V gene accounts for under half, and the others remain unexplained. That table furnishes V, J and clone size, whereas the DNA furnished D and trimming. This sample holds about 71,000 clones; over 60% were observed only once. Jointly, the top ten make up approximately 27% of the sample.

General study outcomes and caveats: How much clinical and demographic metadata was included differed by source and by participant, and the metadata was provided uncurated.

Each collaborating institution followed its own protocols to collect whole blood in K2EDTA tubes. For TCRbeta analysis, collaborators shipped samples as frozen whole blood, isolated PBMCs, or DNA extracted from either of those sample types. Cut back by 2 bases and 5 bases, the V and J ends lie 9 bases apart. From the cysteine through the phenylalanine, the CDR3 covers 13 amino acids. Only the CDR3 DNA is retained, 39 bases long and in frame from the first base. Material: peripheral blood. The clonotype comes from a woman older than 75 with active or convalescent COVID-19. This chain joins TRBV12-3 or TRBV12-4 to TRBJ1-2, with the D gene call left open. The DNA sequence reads TGTGCCAGCAGTTTAAGGCGGAGTTATGGCTACACCTTC. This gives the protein CASSLRRSYGYTF.